This T cell receptor beta chain is from a study of post-analysis software for immune sequencing data. Every TCR beta cDNA library bore unique molecular identifiers. TCRdb called the PCR reads again in MiXCR, with one record for every CDR3 protein. The sample includes 600,000 to 700,000 distinct CDR3 sequences, around 60% of them seen just once. The TCR comes from a girl aged 2 to 9 with multiple sclerosis. The sample taken for sequencing was blood.

The CDR3 nucleotides read TGTGCCAGCAAGCCCGCCGGGTCGGTATCCACAGATACGCAGTATTTT. The encoded protein is CASKPAGSVSTDTQYF. The chain has TRBV7-6 and TRBJ2-3; D not resolved. Trimming shortened V by 7 bases and J by 2 bases, and 19 bases separated the two germline ends. The length of the CDR3 is 16 residues. In germline, CDR1 is SGHVS, CDR2 FNYEAQ. Drawing the rest from reference TRBV7-6 and TRBJ2-3, the complete variable domain is GAGVSQSPRYKVTKRGQDVALRCDPISGHVSLYWYRQALGQGPEFLTYFNYEAQQDKSGLPNDRFSAERPEGSISTLTIQRTEQRDSAMYRCASKPAGSVSTDTQYFGPGTRLTVL.